The 26 T cell receptor beta chains in this list originate from one sample, sequenced in a study of cytomegalovirus exposure and HLA in healthy donors. Both 60 Vbeta primers and 13 Jbeta primers went into the PCR. Using immunoSEQ multiplex PCR, the repertoire was profiled, and TCRdb retains in-frame clones only, with some absent. The repertoire consists of approximately 150,000 clones, with roughly 77% occurring once and the leading ten covering about 11%. Sequencing was carried out using PBMCs. All receptors come from a man younger than 35 in good health and CMV-seropositive.

This clone was observed a few times. This chain joins TRBV30 and TRBJ2-1, with 8 bases that match TRBD1. The CDR3 contains 16 residues. The V gene end was trimmed by 3 bases and the J gene end by 3 bases; junction bases not matched to a gene: 10. CDR1 is GTSNPN and CDR2 is SVGIG in the germline V gene (reference sequence). The CDR3 loop is CAWSQRWDRLYNEQFF. DNA for the CDR3: TGTGCCTGGAGCCAAAGGTGGGACAGGCTCTACAATGAGCAGTTCTTC.

The chain employs TRBV4-2 and TRBJ2-3, with 11 bases identical to TRBD1. The CDR3 covers 15 residues. CDR1 is LGHNA and CDR2 is YNFKEQ in the germline V gene. J was trimmed by 6 bases and V by 1 base; bases with no gene match: 3. CDR3 region: CASSQGTGGDDTQYF. The CDR3 coding sequence is TGTGCCAGCAGCCAAGGGACAGGGGGCGACGATACGCAGTATTTT.

The chain links TRBV5-6 to TRBJ2-7, with D tentatively TRBD2 (5 bases). CDR1 is SGHDT, CDR2 YYEEEE, per germline. Between the trimmed V and J ends, which lost 1 base and 0 bases, there was a span of 11 bases. The CDR3 is 15 amino acids. The CDR3 here is CASSLWAGASYEQYF. The CDR3 DNA reads as TGTGCCAGCAGCTTGTGGGCGGGTGCCTCCTACGAGCAGTACTTC.

The J gene is TRBJ1-5, the V gene TRBV7-2, with 8 bases identical to TRBD1. The CDR3 length is 14 residues. The trim removed 2 bases at V and 10 bases at J, leaving 7 bases unmatched. Looked up from germline, CDR1 is SGHTA and CDR2 is FQGNSA. CDR3 amino acids: CASSLRQGYGPQHF. The CDR3 DNA follows: TGTGCCAGCAGCTTACGACAGGGGTATGGCCCCCAGCATTTT.

The CDR3 spells CASSPGLAGRDTQYF. The CDR3 DNA reads TGTGCCAGTAGTCCTGGACTAGCGGGAAGGGATACGCAGTATTTT. The V and J genes are TRBV19 and TRBJ2-3; TRBD2 matches 12 bases. V lost 5 bases, J lost 6 bases, and 6 bases stayed unmatched. Per the germline V gene, CDR1 is LNHDA and CDR2 is SQIVND (reference sequence). The CDR3 contains 15 residues.

Only one count was recorded for this clone. V usage is TRBV7-2 and J usage is TRBJ1-4; TRBD1 might be the D (5 bases). The V end was cut by 1 base, the J end by 8 bases, with 17 bases between. The length of the CDR3 is 16 residues. Germline lookup yields CDR1 SGHTA and CDR2 FQGNSA. In DNA form, the CDR3 reads TGTGCCAGCAGCTTAGAGCGGGCAGGGCGGGGGGAAAAACTGTTTTTT. It yields the protein CASSLERAGRGEKLFF.

The chain has TRBV7-2 and TRBJ2-1; maybe TRBD2 (5 bases). V lost 4 bases, J lost 4 bases, and 11 bases lay in between. The CDR3 is made up of 14 amino acids. CDR1 is SGHTA, CDR2 FQGNSA, per germline. CDR3 sequence (DNA): TGTGCCAGCAGCTCCCGGGGATTTTACAATGAGCAGTTCTTC. Amino acid sequence: CASSSRGFYNEQFF.

V and J are TRBV7-9 and TRBJ1-1; D gene uncertain. V was pared by 1 base and J by 4 bases, with 10 bases between. Germline V CDR1 and CDR2: SEHNR, FQNEAQ (reference sequence). The CDR3 runs to 14 residues. DNA of the CDR3: TGTGCCAGCAGCTTAGAAGCTAGCGGCACTGAAGCTTTCTTT. It translates to CASSLEASGTEAFF.

CDR3 nucleotide sequence: TGTGCCAGCAGTGCTGACGCCGGGACAGATTATGGCTACACCTTC. It yields the protein CASSADAGTDYGYTF. This sequence joins TRBV28 and TRBJ1-2, with 7 bases aligning to TRBD1. The V gene's germline CDR1 is MDHEN and CDR2 SYDVKM. The trim removed 5 bases at V and 5 bases at J, leaving 11 bases unmatched. This CDR3 is built from 15 residues.

This clone was detected only once. Here the CDR3 DNA reads TGCGCCAGCAGCCAAGATTCCAGGGGTGGTTCACCCCTCCACTTT. This gives the protein CASSQDSRGGSPLHF. The rearrangement uses TRBV4-1 and TRBJ1-6, with D possibly being TRBD1 (6 bases). The CDR3 totals 15 residues. V was trimmed by 0 bases and J by 9 bases, leaving 12 bases between them. Looked up from germline, CDR1 is MGHRA and CDR2 is YSYEKL.

The rearrangement joins TRBV6-1 to TRBJ2-7, with TRBD2 as a possible D gene (8 bases). The CDR3 is 15 residues long. Per the germline V gene, CDR1 is MNHNS and CDR2 is SASEGT. Trimming left V 4 bases short and J 6 bases short, with 19 bases between. The CDR3 sequence is CASSGGLDRVGEQYF. CDR3 bases: TGTGCCAGCAGTGGGGGACTAGACAGGGTGGGCGAGCAGTACTTC.

V is TRBV7-9 and J is TRBJ1-1; D may be TRBD1 (5 bases). Germline V gene lookup returns CDR1 SEHNR and CDR2 FQNEAQ (reference sequence). CDR3 length equals 14 residues. V lost 2 bases and J lost 1, with 8 bases in between. The CDR3: CASSLSGGNTEAFF. In DNA, the CDR3 is TGTGCCAGCAGCTTATCCGGGGGGAACACTGAAGCTTTCTTT.

This clone was picked up a small number of times. CDR3 coding DNA: TGTGCCAGTAATTCACAAGCGGGGGGCAATGAGCAGTTCTTC. This encodes CASNSQAGGNEQFF. V usage is TRBV19 and J usage is TRBJ2-1; 9 bases line up with TRBD2. The germline CDR1 and CDR2 sequences are LNHDA and SQIVND (reference sequence). This CDR3 region has 14 residues. V gave up 7 bases and J gave up 6 bases; unmatched junction bases: 7.

The sample holds a few counts of this clone. This rearrangement joins TRBV13 to TRBJ2-7; D is possibly TRBD1 (6 bases). Trimming pared 4 bases from V and 1 base from J, leaving 14 bases between. Germline CDR1 is PRHDT and CDR2 is FYEKMQ (reference sequence). CDR3 length: 15 residues. The CDR3 sequence is CASSSLRDNSYEQYF. The DNA of the CDR3 is TGTGCCAGCAGCTCGCTCCGGGACAATTCCTACGAGCAGTACTTC.

The V gene is TRBV7-3, the J gene TRBJ1-2; TRBD1 aligns across 11 bases. Looked up from germline, CDR1 is SGHTA and CDR2 is FQGTGA. The CDR3 is 16 amino acids. V shed 5 bases and J 4 bases; nucleotides not matched to a gene: 9. The CDR3 DNA reads TGTGCCAGCAGCCCTTCAGGACAGGGGGCGGTCTATGGCTACACCTTC. Protein sequence: CASSPSGQGAVYGYTF.

This rearrangement joins TRBV27 to TRBJ2-1; D not resolved. Per germline, CDR1 MNHEY and CDR2 SMNVEV (reference sequence). The CDR3 is 13 amino acids. V lost 6 bases to trimming and J lost 6 bases, with 12 bases between them. As DNA, the CDR3 is TGTGCCAGCAGCTTACCCCCGAGCAATGAGCAGTTCTTC. Translating gives CASSLPPSNEQFF.

This clone was recorded once. CDR3 protein: CSVETGTDNEKLFF. CDR3 coding DNA: TGCAGCGTCGAGACCGGGACTGATAATGAAAAACTGTTTTTT. This chain uses TRBV29-1 with TRBJ1-4; weak D call: TRBD1 (5 bases). Germline lookup yields CDR1 SQVTM and CDR2 ANQGSEA. The CDR3 is made up of 14 amino acids. Trimming cost V 6 bases and J 4 bases, with 15 bases left between them.

This clone was counted between two and nine times. V usage is TRBV5-1 and J usage is TRBJ2-7; D perhaps matches TRBD1 (6 bases). The CDR3 has 13 residues. Trimming left V 4 bases short and J 2 bases short, with 10 bases between. Looked up from germline, CDR1 is SGHRS and CDR2 is YFSETQ. The CDR3 protein is CASSAGQTYEQYF. In DNA form, the CDR3 reads TGCGCCAGCAGCGCCGGACAGACCTACGAGCAGTACTTC.

This chain joins TRBV4-2 and TRBJ2-2, with D perhaps matching TRBD2 (5 bases). The V and J ends lost 0 bases and 3 bases respectively, with 17 bases between them. Germline lookup yields CDR1 LGHNA and CDR2 YNFKEQ. The CDR3 totals 18 residues. CDR3 region: CASSQEEVSDLYTGELFF. The CDR3 DNA reads TGTGCCAGCAGCCAAGAGGAGGTTAGCGACCTCTACACCGGGGAGCTGTTTTTT.

V is TRBV11-2 and J is TRBJ2-7; D remains unclear. The V gene's germline CDR1 is SGHAT and CDR2 FQNNGV. CDR3 length: 12 residues. The V gene lost 1 base and the J gene lost 2 bases, with 3 bases spanning the gap. CDR3 nucleotides: TGTGCCAGCAGCTTAGCCACCTACGAGCAGTACTTC. This translates into CASSLATYEQYF.

V usage is TRBV30 and J usage is TRBJ2-3; 7 bases align to TRBD1. The CDR3 consists of 15 residues. The V gene end was trimmed by 5 bases and the J gene end by 0 bases; junction bases not matched to a gene: 8. Germline V lookup: CDR1 GTSNPN, CDR2 SVGIG (reference sequence). This CDR3 reads CAWHRGRGSTDTQYF. The CDR3 nucleotides read TGTGCCTGGCATAGGGGGCGAGGGAGCACAGATACGCAGTATTTT.

The chain combines TRBV15 with TRBJ1-2; the match to TRBD1 covers 10 bases. Germline CDR1 LNHNV, CDR2 YYDKDF (reference sequence). The CDR3 consists of 14 residues. Unmatched junction bases numbered 6, after V lost 6 bases and J lost 5 bases. CDR3 nucleotide sequence: TGTGCCACCAGGGGGACAGGGGAGGGGTATGGCTACACCTTC. It specifies CATRGTGEGYGYTF.

The chain uses TRBV14 and TRBJ2-2, with 7 bases that match TRBD2. V lost 5 bases to trimming and J lost 0 bases; unmatched junction nucleotides: 3. The germline CDR1 and CDR2 sequences are SGHDN and FVKESK. The CDR3 loop spans 15 amino acids. The CDR3 DNA is TGTGCCAGCAGCTGGGGACTATCGAACACCGGGGAGCTGTTTTTT. Translation: CASSWGLSNTGELFF.

This sequence joins TRBV27 and TRBJ1-5; no definite D call. Trimming took 5 bases from V and 2 from J, leaving 10 bases between them. The CDR3 consists of 14 residues. The germline gives CDR1 MNHEY, CDR2 SMNVEV (reference sequence). The CDR3 DNA reads TGTGCCAGCAGTAACGGGGTACGCAATCAGCCCCAGCATTTT. As protein: CASSNGVRNQPQHF.

The V and J genes are TRBV5-5 and TRBJ2-7, with 12 bases fitting TRBD2. Germline lookup yields CDR1 SGHKS and CDR2 YYEKEE (reference sequence). The length of the CDR3 is 16 residues. Losses at the gene ends were 2 bases for V and 5 bases for J; bases not matched to a gene: 8. The CDR3 coding sequence is TGTGCCAGCAGCTTTGAGACTAGCGGGAGAAGGCACGAGCAGTACTTC. Residues: CASSFETSGRRHEQYF. Looking up the rest from reference TRBV5-5 and TRBJ2-7 gives the full variable domain: DAGVTQSPTHLIKTRGQQVTLRCSPISGHKSVSWYQQVLGQGPQFIFQYYEKEERGRGNFPDRFSARQFPNYSSELNVNALLLGDSALYLCASSFETSGRRHEQYFGPGTRLTVT.

V usage is TRBV5-4 and J usage is TRBJ2-5; 8 bases agree with TRBD1. This CDR3 has 14 residues. The ends lost 3 bases at V and 2 bases at J; junction bases unmatched: 3. CDR1 is SGHNT and CDR2 is YYREEE in the germline V gene (reference sequence). As DNA, the CDR3 is TGTGCCAGCAGCTCTCGGGACAGGCAAGAGACCCAGTACTTC. Its protein is CASSSRDRQETQYF.